Below, one TCR beta chain is given with its context. There is no known antigen for this receptor. No much larger clone exists at a distance of one base, and base qualities are not known. The sample's time point label is to be understood as: baseline before first vaccination. Vaccinee samples were obtained from the UK trials COV001 and COV002, which included a single-blind randomized controlled phase 2/3 trial of AZD1222 (ChAdOx1 nCoV-19) in healthy adults. Trial participant PBMC samples were collected at day 0 and day 28 after the second dose for TCRbeta chain sequencing. The CDR3 regions of human TCRbeta chains were analyzed by immunosequencing. The paper's data handling went like this. TCRs in the repertoires were matched against a reference library of SARS-CoV-2-specific TCRs that had been generated with the MIRA antigen-specificity platform. Breadth meant the fraction of unique TCRs that were SARS-CoV-2-associated, whereas depth meant the fraction of total T cells that were SARS-CoV-2-associated. Using the MIRA data, every spike-specific TCR was mapped to the spike region that the TCR reacted to and assigned to either a CD4 or a CD8 class. Log10-transformed breadth and depth values were compared by one-way ANOVA with Sidak's multiple comparisons tests. The table was pulled from immuneACCESS by TCRdb, which kept in-frame rearrangements only. Such tables lose some clones; where checked, under half of the loss comes from unresolved V genes, and the rest has no known cause. The V and J calls and the clone size are those of that table, but D and trimming were determined from the DNA. The sample records around 120,000 clones, more than 85% of which are singletons. 2.8% of the sample goes to the ten largest clones.

The record originates from a study of T cell responses to AZD1222 COVID-19 vaccine listed by TCRdb under 2021. At the level of the whole study: AZD1222 recipients whose second dose came at about 4 weeks and those whose second dose came at about 12 weeks were combined into one group, since spike-specific TCR depth and breadth did not differ between the two schedules. A total of 233 trial participants underwent TCR sequencing, of whom 207 received two doses of AZD1222 and roughly 25 received two doses of the MenACWY control vaccine. Trial participants were enrolled by age into 18-55, 56-69 and 70-plus year subgroups, with 148, 28 and 57 TCR-sequenced participants respectively. General conclusions and limits of the study: Epitopes outside the regions mutated in the B.1.351 and B.1.1.7 variants were reportedly recognized by nearly half of the unique spike-specific TCRs. Spike-specific TCR breadth and depth rose significantly after two AZD1222 doses compared with day 0 and with MenACWY recipients. Participants were mostly white British and included more females than males, and it was suggested by the authors that clonal diversity may have been underestimated. The whole spike protein was spanned by vaccine-associated CD4 TCRs, and dominant responses were seen in regions 160-218 and 743-854. Conclusions about previously exposed vaccinees are limited because only six or seven AZD1222 recipients were SARS-CoV-2 seropositive at baseline. In the small 56-69-year group, the increase in depth fell short of significance, most likely because of low power. Because no day 14 peak-response samples were available, repertoires were characterized only after the peak T cell response.

Trimming takes 4 bases from V and 9 bases from J, and the germline ends sit 12 bases apart. CDR3 length: 12 amino acids, cysteine to phenylalanine. Only the CDR3 DNA stays, 36 bases, in frame from base 1. Based on the germline V gene, the CDR1 and CDR2 sequences are SGHTA and FQGNSA. The sample consisted of peripheral blood, taken on day 0 of AZD1222 vaccination. The receptor chain draws on TRBV7-2 and TRBJ1-2; the D segment cannot be called with confidence. This TCR derives from an adult in good health. The CDR3 has the sequence CASSSEPTRYTF. At the DNA level, the sequence is TGTGCCAGCAGCTCCGAACCTACGCGCTACACCTTC. Reference TRBV7-2 and TRBJ1-2 proteins supply the regions before and after the CDR3; the full variable domain is: GAGVSQSPSNKVTEKGKDVELRCDPISGHTALYWYRQSLGQGLEFLIYFQGNSAPDKSGLPSDRFSAERTGGSVSTLTIQRTQQEDSAVYLCASSSEPTRYTFGSGTRLTVV.